These T cell receptor beta chains were read from a single sample in a study of blood T cell repertoires in COVID-19. Profiled with immunoSEQ multiplex PCR; TCRdb holds only in-frame clones, not every one. The data show about 310,000 clones, around 90% seen once. Sequencing input: peripheral blood. Receptors originate from a man aged 18 to 29 with active or convalescent COVID-19. Both conserved end residues are part of each CDR3.

V	J	CDR3
TRBV19	TRBJ2-1	CASSIEGGSYNEQFF
TRBV3-1/TRBV3-2	TRBJ2-7	CASSQEGRVGYEQYF
TRBV11-2	TRBJ1-5	CASSLQGAGSNQPQHF
TRBV9	TRBJ1-3	CASSLRQVYPPSGNTIYF
TRBV10-3	TRBJ1-1	CAISESAWTEAFF
TRBV9	TRBJ2-1	CASSIRTGYNEQFF
TRBV29-1	TRBJ2-7	CSVYTSSYEQYF
TRBV4-1	TRBJ2-1	CASSPGTGPQLF
TRBV7-2	TRBJ1-5	CASSLSDTPPVQPQHF
TRBV6-1	TRBJ2-2	CASSEALRRDGELFF
TRBV11-2	TRBJ2-1	CASSSGDRRSHHEQFF
TRBV5-1	TRBJ2-1	CASSLAGGLNEQFF
TRBV7-2	TRBJ2-7	CASSFSGGPYEQYF